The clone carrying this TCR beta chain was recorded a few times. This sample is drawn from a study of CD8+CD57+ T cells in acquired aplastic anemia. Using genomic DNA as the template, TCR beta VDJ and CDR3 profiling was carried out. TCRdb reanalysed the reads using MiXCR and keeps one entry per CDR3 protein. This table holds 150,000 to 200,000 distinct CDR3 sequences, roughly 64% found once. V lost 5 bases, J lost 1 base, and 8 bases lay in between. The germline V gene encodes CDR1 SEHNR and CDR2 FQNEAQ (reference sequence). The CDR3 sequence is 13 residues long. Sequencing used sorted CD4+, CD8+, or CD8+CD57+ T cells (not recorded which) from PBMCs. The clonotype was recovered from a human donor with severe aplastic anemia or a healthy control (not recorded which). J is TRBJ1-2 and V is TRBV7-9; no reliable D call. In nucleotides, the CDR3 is TGTGCCAGCAGCCACGGACTTAACTATGGCTACACCTTC. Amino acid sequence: CASSHGLNYGYTF.